This TCR beta chain derives from a study of memory CD4+ T cells and cytomegalovirus serostatus. V was pared by 6 bases and J by 8 bases, with 26 bases between. Germline V CDR1 and CDR2: MDHEN, SYDVKM. The CDR3 is 17 residues long. Single viable CD3+CD4+CD8-CD45RO+ cells were sorted as the memory CD4+ T cells. Sequencing used immunoSEQ multiplex PCR; TCRdb keeps in-frame clones, though not all of them. The table has over 45,000 clones, approximately 77% seen once. The sequenced sample consisted of memory CD4+ T cells from blood. The chain links TRBV28 to TRBJ2-1; the D gene could be TRBD1 or TRBD2 (5 bases each). This TCR was sampled from an adult in good health and CMV-seronegative. Some clones in this sample may be carry-over from other donors' samples. The chain's CDR3 is CASSPRQYQGESHEQFF. In DNA, the CDR3 is TGTGCCAGCAGCCCCAGGCAGTACCAGGGAGAATCCCATGAGCAGTTCTTC.